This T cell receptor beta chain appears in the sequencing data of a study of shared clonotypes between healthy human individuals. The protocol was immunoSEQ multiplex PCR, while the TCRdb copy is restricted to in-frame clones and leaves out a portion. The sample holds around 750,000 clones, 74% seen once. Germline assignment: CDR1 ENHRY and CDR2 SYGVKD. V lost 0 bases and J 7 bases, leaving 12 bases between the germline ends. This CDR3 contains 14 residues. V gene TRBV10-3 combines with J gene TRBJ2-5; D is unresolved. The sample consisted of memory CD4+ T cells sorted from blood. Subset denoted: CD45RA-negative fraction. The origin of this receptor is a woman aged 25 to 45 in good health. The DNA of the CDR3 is TGTGCCATCAGTGAGTCTTTCCAGGCCGGGACCCAGTACTTC. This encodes CAISESFQAGTQYF.